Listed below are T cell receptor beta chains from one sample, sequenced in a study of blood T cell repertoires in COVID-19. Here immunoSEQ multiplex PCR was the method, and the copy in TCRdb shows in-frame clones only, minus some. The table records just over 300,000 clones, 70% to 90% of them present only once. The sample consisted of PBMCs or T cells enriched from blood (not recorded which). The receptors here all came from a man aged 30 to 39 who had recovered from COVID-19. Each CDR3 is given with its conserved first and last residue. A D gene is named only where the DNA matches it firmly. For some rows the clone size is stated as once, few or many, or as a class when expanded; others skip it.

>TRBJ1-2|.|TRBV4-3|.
CASSQDAGGLNYGYTF
TGCGCCAGCAGCCAAGATGCGGGGGGACTTAACTATGGCTACACCTTC
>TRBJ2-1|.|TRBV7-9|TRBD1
CASSLDGSGTEFF
TGTGCCAGCAGCTTAGACGGCTCCGGGACAGAGTTCTTC
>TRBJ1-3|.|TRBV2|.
CASSLTGQNSGNTIYF
TGTGCCAGCAGCCTTACGGGACAAAACTCTGGAAACACCATATATTTT
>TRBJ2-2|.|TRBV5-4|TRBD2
CASSPGGADTGELFF
TGTGCCAGCTCCCCGGGGGGAGCGGACACCGGGGAGCTGTTTTTT
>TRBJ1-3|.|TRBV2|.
CASSLPSSGNTIYF
TGTGCCAGCAGTTTACCGAGCTCTGGAAACACCATATATTTT
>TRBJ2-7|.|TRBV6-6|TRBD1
CASSLTGAAYEQYF
TGTGCCAGCAGTTTGACAGGGGCTGCCTACGAGCAGTACTTC
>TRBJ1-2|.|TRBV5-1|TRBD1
CASSLDRGREGYTF
TGCGCCAGCAGCTTGGACAGGGGGCGAGAAGGCTACACCTTC
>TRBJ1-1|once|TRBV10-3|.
CAIQREGGTEAFF
TGTGCCATTCAGAGGGAGGGTGGCACTGAAGCTTTCTTT
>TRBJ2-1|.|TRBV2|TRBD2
CASRTGLAGGGEQFF
TGTGCCAGCAGAACTGGACTAGCGGGGGGTGGTGAGCAGTTCTTC
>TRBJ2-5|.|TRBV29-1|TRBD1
CSESQGSETQYF
TGCAGCGAGTCACAGGGGTCAGAGACCCAGTACTTC
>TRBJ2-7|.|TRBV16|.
CASSQFARSYEQYF
TGTGCCAGCAGCCAATTTGCCAGGTCCTACGAGCAGTACTTC
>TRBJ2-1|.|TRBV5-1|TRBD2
CASSYPILAGGLDEQFF
TGCGCCAGCAGCTACCCAATTCTAGCGGGGGGGCTTGATGAGCAGTTCTTC
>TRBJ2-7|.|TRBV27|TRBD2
CASSLSIAGGIYEQYF
TGTGCCAGCAGTTTATCGATAGCGGGGGGAATCTACGAGCAGTACTTC
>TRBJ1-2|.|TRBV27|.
CASSPVGGSNYGYTF
TGTGCCAGCAGTCCCGTTGGGGGGTCTAACTATGGCTACACCTTC
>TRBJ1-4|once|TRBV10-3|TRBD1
CAISDGQGREKLFF
TGTGCCATCAGTGACGGACAGGGCCGCGAAAAACTGTTTTTT
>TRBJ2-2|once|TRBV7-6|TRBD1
CASSLAEDRGTGELFF
TGTGCCAGCAGCTTGGCAGAGGACAGGGGCACCGGGGAGCTGTTTTTT
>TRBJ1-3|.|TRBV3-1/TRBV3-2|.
CASSPYRGNTIYF
TGTGCCAGCAGCCCCTATCGGGGAAACACCATATATTTT
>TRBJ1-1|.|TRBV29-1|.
CSVEDGGQLKAFF
TGCAGCGTTGAAGATGGAGGGCAATTGAAAGCTTTCTTT
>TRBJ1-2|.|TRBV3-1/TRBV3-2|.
CASSQERGRFSGYTF
TGTGCCAGCAGCCAGGAGCGGGGGCGGTTTTCCGGCTACACCTTC
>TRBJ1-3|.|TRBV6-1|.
CASSDEFGNTIYF
TGTGCCAGCAGTGACGAGTTTGGAAACACCATATATTTT
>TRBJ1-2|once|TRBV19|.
CASSLTGTSRDYYGYTF
TGTGCCAGTAGCTTAACAGGGACAAGCCGCGATTATTATGGCTACACCTTC
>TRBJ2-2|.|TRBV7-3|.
CASSPRGTGELFF
TGTGCCAGCAGCCCCCGGGGCACCGGGGAGCTGTTTTTT
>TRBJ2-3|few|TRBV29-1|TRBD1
CSVIQGVSTDTQYF
TGCAGCGTTATACAGGGGGTCAGCACAGATACGCAGTATTTT
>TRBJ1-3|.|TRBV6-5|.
CASSHGVTGNTIYF
TGTGCCAGCAGTCACGGGGTTACTGGAAACACCATATATTTT
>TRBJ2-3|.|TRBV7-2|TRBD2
CASSPSGGGNTDTQYF
TGTGCCAGCAGCCCCAGTGGCGGGGGTAACACAGATACGCAGTATTTT
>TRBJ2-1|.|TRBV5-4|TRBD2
CASSRGLAASYNEQFF
TGTGCCAGCAGCCGTGGACTAGCGGCCTCCTACAATGAGCAGTTCTTC
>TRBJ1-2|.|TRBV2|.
CASSASSGSYGYTF
TGTGCCAGTAGCGCAAGCTCGGGCAGCTATGGCTACACCTTC
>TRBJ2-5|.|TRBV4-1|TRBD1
CASSQLQGSETQYF
TGCGCCAGCAGCCAACTACAGGGGTCGGAGACCCAGTACTTC
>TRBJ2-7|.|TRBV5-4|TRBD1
CASSPNSGTELHEQYF
TGTGCCAGCAGCCCGAACTCCGGGACAGAGCTTCACGAGCAGTACTTC
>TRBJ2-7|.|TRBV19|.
CASSPGTPSEQYF
TGTGCCAGTAGTCCCGGGACTCCCTCGGAGCAGTACTTC
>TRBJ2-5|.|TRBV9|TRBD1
CASSTGVVETQYF
TGTGCCAGCAGTACAGGGGTGGTGGAGACCCAGTACTTC
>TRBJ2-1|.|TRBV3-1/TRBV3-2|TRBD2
CASSQFGRGGSYNEQFF
TGTGCCAGCAGCCAATTTGGTCGGGGGGGATCCTACAATGAGCAGTTCTTC
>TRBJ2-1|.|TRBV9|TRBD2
CASTSLAGGPGEQFF
TGTGCCAGCACCAGTTTAGCGGGGGGGCCCGGTGAGCAGTTCTTC
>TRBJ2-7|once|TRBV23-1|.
CASSQSGRGVTYEQYF
TGCGCCAGCAGTCAATCAGGCAGGGGGGTTACCTACGAGCAGTACTTC
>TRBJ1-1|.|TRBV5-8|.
CASSYLGRMNTEAFF
TGTGCCAGCAGCTACCTGGGGCGGATGAACACTGAAGCTTTCTTT
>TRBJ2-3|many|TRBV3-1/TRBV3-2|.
CASSQGTRTTQYF
TGTGCCAGCAGCCAAGGGACTCGGACGACGCAGTATTTT
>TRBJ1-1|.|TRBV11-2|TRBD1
CASSLTTGGGEAFF
TGTGCCAGCAGCTTAACCACAGGGGGCGGTGAAGCTTTCTTT
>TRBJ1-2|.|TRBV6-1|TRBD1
CASSELTGANYGYTF
TGTGCCAGCAGTGAATTGACAGGGGCCAACTATGGCTACACCTTC